This T cell receptor (beta chain) was sequenced in a study of T cell repertoires in ileal Crohn's disease (dated by TCRdb to between 2018 and 2021). Regarding the research as a whole: The median duration of disease was approximately 7.9 years, and at the time of surgery roughly 38% of patients were active smokers. Surgery was performed for a complication in all patients, with stricturing disease in roughly 60% and penetrating disease in approximately 40%. A total of roughly 170 mucosal samples from some 50 patients were sequenced, collected from several sites on the surgical specimen as well as at postoperative endoscopy. TCR repertoire analysis was performed in approximately 52 Crohn's disease patients drawn from a prospective multicentre cohort. A Rutgeerts score above i0 was used to define endoscopic postoperative recurrence. Roughly half of the patients were given postoperative therapy, with ten to twelve receiving thiopurines and about 19 receiving anti-TNF agents. The study was conducted in parallel with a multicentre cohort built to find predictors of early endoscopic recurrence after ileocolonic resection. Study-level results and caveats: Endoscopic recurrence was found to be associated with higher high-frequency clone percentages at surgery, and recurrence was observed in all patients with clonality above 26.8% (18/57). Only a subgroup of patients, of unstated size, had their mucosal CD4 and CD8 T cells sorted and sequenced. Patients who were active smokers at surgery had a significantly higher proportion of clonal expansions than non-smokers (around 24% vs 18%, p=0.02). Compared with CD4 T cells, sorted CD8 T cells held more high-frequency clones, which suggests that the mucosal expansions were mostly CD8.

Measured from the cysteine to the phenylalanine, the CDR3 is 16 residues long. Just the 48-base CDR3 DNA is kept, in frame starting at base 1. The junction shows trimming of 1 base on V and 4 bases on J, and the gene matches do not reach 4 bases of it. Per the germline V gene (reference sequence), LNHNV is the CDR1 and YYDKDF is the CDR2. A word on this clone: Its antigen is unknown. Qualities for individual bases were not recorded, and no much larger clone is one base off.

For commercial TCRB immunosequencing, 400 to 550 nanograms of biopsy DNA were submitted for each sample. A two-step, amplification bias-controlled multiplex PCR was used by Adaptive Biotechnology to amplify CDR3 regions from genomic DNA. The first PCR used primers for every V and J gene segment; the second PCR added barcodes and Illumina adapters. CDR3 libraries were sequenced on an Illumina instrument. Processing in the source paper ran as follows. The analysis drew on both the pipelines supplied by the vendor and custom analysis of the raw data in R/Bioconductor running R version 3.3.0. Clonality, ranging from 0 to 1, was calculated as the inverse of the normalised Shannon entropy of all productive clones. High-frequency clones were defined as the repertoire share of the top 100 clones, retaining only clones passing a 95% confidence test. Overlap between samples was measured with the Morisita-Horn index, while repertoire diversity was measured with the Simpson index. Sourced from immuneACCESS, this table was stored by TCRdb with only in-frame sequences that have V and J called. A share of the clones is absent; for the studies checked, an unresolved V gene accounts for under half, and the remainder has no known explanation. Clonal size and the V and J genes are those of that table, whereas D and trimming came from the DNA. The sample yields some 15,000 clones; 84% were counted once. The leading ten clones occupy under 6.5% of the sample.

Adults with ileal or ileocolonic Crohn's disease and an indication for ileocolonic resection were eligible for inclusion. Before DNA extraction, whole ileal mucosal biopsies were kept frozen at -80 degrees C. Genomic DNA was extracted from frozen whole biopsies with a TRizol-based method and quantified on a NanoDrop 2000 spectrophotometer. This clonotype was obtained from an adult with Crohn's disease. Sequencing was carried out using ileal tissue. The receptor chain draws on TRBV15 and TRBJ2-3, and 11 junctional nucleotides match TRBD1. CDR3 region: CATSRGRGQGADTQYF. The base sequence is TGTGCCACCAGCAGAGGAAGGGGACAGGGGGCAGATACGCAGTATTTT.